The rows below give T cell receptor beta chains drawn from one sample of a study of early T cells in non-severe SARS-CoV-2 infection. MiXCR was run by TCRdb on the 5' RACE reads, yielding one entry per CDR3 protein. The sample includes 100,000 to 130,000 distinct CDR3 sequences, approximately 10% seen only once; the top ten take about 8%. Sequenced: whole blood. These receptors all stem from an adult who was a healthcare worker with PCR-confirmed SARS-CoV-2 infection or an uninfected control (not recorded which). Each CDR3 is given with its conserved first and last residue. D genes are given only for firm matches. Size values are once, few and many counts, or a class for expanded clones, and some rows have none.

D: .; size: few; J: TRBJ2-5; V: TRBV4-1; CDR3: CASSPQAGETQYF
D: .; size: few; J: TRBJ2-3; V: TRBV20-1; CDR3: CSATGLSTDTQYF
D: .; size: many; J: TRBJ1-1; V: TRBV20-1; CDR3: CSASGVGAFF
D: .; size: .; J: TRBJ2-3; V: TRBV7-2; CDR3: CASSLEAVDTQYF
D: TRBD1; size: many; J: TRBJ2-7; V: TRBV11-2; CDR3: CASSLWQGAHEQYF
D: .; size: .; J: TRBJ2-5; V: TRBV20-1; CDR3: CSASSFEETQYF
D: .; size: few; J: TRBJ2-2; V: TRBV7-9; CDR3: CASSLVYTGELFF
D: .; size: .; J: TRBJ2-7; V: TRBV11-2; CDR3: CASSLDAGSEQYF
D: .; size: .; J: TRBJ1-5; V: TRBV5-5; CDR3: CASSLGMGQPQHF
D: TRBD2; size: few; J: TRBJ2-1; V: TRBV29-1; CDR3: CSARGVENEQFF
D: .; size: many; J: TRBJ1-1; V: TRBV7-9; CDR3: CATDHRGRVEAFF
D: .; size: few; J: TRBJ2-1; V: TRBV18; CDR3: CASSPTPAGEQFF
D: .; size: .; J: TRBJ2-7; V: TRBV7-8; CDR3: CASSPPGFLGEQYF
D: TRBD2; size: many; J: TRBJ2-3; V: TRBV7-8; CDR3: CASSLGGSGRADTQYF
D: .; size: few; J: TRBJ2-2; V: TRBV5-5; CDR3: CASSLSQGANTGELFF
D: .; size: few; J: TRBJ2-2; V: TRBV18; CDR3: CASSPPVGVNTGELFF
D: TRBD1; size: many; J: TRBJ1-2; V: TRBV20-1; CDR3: CSAIDRAGYGYTF
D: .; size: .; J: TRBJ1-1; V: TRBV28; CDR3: CASSSHSTEAFF
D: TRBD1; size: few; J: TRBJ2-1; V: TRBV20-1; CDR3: CSAPRTGVANEQFF
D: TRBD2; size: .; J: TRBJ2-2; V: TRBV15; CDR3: CATSSSGRGTGELFF